The TCR beta chain under discussion was sequenced for a study of OX40 agonist ivuxolimab in advanced cancers. The study, taken as a whole, reports: There were, on average, more expanded clones in CD8+ T cells than in CD4+.

A word on this clone: What it recognizes is unknown.

Generated by immunoSEQ multiplex PCR, the TCRdb table keeps only in-frame clones and is missing some. The table records roughly 90,000 clones, roughly 89% of them present only once. V gave up 5 bases and J gave up 5 bases, with 18 bases separating them. The V gene's germline CDR1 is SEHNR and CDR2 FQNEAQ (reference sequence). This CDR3 contains 15 residues. The receptor was derived from an adult with an advanced solid tumor such as melanoma, head and neck, liver or kidney cancer. The rearrangement links TRBV7-9 to TRBJ1-2, with unresolved D. Sample: CD4+ or CD8+ T cells sorted from blood, taken in a trial of the OX40 agonist ivuxolimab. CDR3 nucleotide sequence: TGTGCCAGCAGCCTTTCGGACGGCCCAGGATATGGCTACACCTTC. Translating gives CASSLSDGPGYGYTF.